This T cell receptor beta chain was identified in a study of neurological immune-mediated disorders. This CDR3 is built from 14 residues. CDR1 and CDR2 (germline): SGHAT, FQNNGV. Deletions cut 4 bases from V and 4 bases from J, with 11 bases between. TCRdb fed the 5' RACE reads into MiXCR, producing one record per CDR3 protein. Of fewer than 110,000 distinct CDR3 sequences in the sample, 9.5% to 14% were seen once. This clonotype was detected many times. Documented time point: longitudinal time-point 3. The sequenced sample was PBMCs. The clonotype originates from a female donor with HTLV-1-associated myelopathy (HAM/TSP). V and J are TRBV11-2 and TRBJ2-1; maybe TRBD1 (5 bases). DNA of the CDR3: TGTGCCAGCAGCTCTATATCAGGGTACAATGAGCAGTTCTTC. It codes for CASSSISGYNEQFF.